Below are 17 T cell receptor beta chains sequenced from a single sample in a study of T cells in women clearing cervical HPV infection. The method was immunoSEQ multiplex PCR; TCRdb's version includes in-frame clones alone and lacks a portion of them. Here the sample table reports 25,000 to 35,000 clones. Specimen: blood buffy coat. The receptors shown here come from a woman aged 18 to 75 with a cervical HPV16 infection that either progressed to CIN3+ or cleared (not recorded which).

On this clone: Read coverage stops 3 residues before the CDR3 terminus; the germline J gene supplies the remainder. The gene calls are TRBV19 and TRBJ2-3; D may be TRBD1 (5 bases). Germline V gives CDR1 LNHDA, CDR2 SQIVND (reference sequence). The CDR3 is 14 amino acids. Trimming took off 3 bases at V and 1 base at J, with 8 bases between the two ends. The CDR3 DNA, read in part, is TGTGCCAGTAGTATCAGGGTTGGCACAGATACG. This codes for CASSIRVGTDT. The full-length CDR3 reads as CASSIRVGTDTQYF.

Comment on this clone: The read stops 3 residues short of the end of the CDR3; the missing end is completed from the germline J gene. The genes are TRBV6-1 and TRBJ2-3; TRBD1 matches 9 bases. CDR1 is MNHNS, CDR2 SASEGT, per germline. The CDR3 is 16 residues long. The CDR3 sequence: CASSAQGQGSNQPQYF. The sequenced CDR3 bases are TGTGCCAGCAGTGCCCAGGGACAGGGAAGCAATCAGCCG.

Note on this clone: From the germline J gene comes the end of the CDR3, since the read stops 3 residues before it. The chain recombines TRBV24-1 with TRBJ2-3, with D tentatively TRBD1 (6 bases). This CDR3 contains 14 residues. Trimming pared 5 bases from V and 1 base from J, leaving 9 bases between. From germline, CDR1 is KGHDR and CDR2 SFDVKD. CDR3 DNA (partial): TGTGCCACCAGTGCAGGGGTGGGCACAGATACG. The encoded protein is CATSAGVGTDT. The full CDR3 protein reads CATSAGVGTDTQYF.

With regard to this clone: A read error may produce the germline difference seen at one junction end. The read gets to within 3 residues of the CDR3 end, and the germline J gene fills in the rest. The chain combines TRBV7-7 with TRBJ1-1, with a tentative D call TRBD1 (5 bases). CDR1 and CDR2 from the germline V gene are SSHAT and FNYEAQ (reference sequence). The CDR3 consists of 14 residues. The CDR3: CASSLPQGDTEAFF. The covered CDR3 bases are TGTGCTAGCAGCTTGCCCCAGGGCGACACTGAA.

About this clone itself: The read falls 3 residues short of the CDR3 end, and the missing part is taken from the germline J gene. The V gene is TRBV7-3, the J gene TRBJ2-5, with D perhaps TRBD2 (6 bases). Germline V gives CDR1 SGHTA, CDR2 FQGTGA. V shed 5 bases and J shed 4 bases, with 11 bases lying between them. The CDR3 covers 13 residues. Partial CDR3 DNA: TGTGCCAGCAGCCGGGACTTTGGAGAGACC. Translating it yields CASSRDFGET. The whole CDR3 reads CASSRDFGETQYF.

The covered CDR3 bases are TGCGCCAGCAGCGAGGGGGGGGGTTACGATGGC. Residues: CASSEGGGYDG. The full CDR3 protein reads CASSEGGGYDGYTF. The rearrangement joins TRBV5-1 to TRBJ1-2, with a possible D match to TRBD1 (6 bases). The sequenced fragment ends 3 residues before the CDR3 boundary, so the rest is inferred from the germline J gene. Germline lookup yields CDR1 SGHRS and CDR2 YFSETQ. This CDR3 has 14 amino acids. Trimming removed 4 bases at V and 6 bases at J, with 16 bases between.

The sequenced CDR3 bases are TGTGCCAGCAGCCAAGGACAGTTCTATGGC. Protein sequence: CASSQGQFYG. The entire CDR3 is CASSQGQFYGYTF. The chain has TRBV14 and TRBJ1-2, with D maybe TRBD1 (5 bases). Read data end 3 residues before the CDR3 end; the end is taken from the germline J gene. The CDR3 runs 13 residues. Trimming took 1 base from V and 4 from J, leaving 7 bases between them. In germline, CDR1 is SGHDN, CDR2 FVKESK.

The CDR3 loop is CSATGGQATGELFF. CDR3 DNA, as far as it was read: TGCAGTGCTACGGGGGGGCAAGCCACCGGGGAG. The chain is built from TRBV20-1 and TRBJ2-2; TRBD2 agrees at 8 bases. The CDR3 goes on 3 residues after the read ends, and that part is filled in from the germline J gene. The J segment lost 4 bases and the V segment lost 4 bases, leaving 5 bases of the junction unmatched. The CDR3 totals 14 residues. Germline CDR1 is DFQATT and CDR2 is SNEGSKA (reference sequence).

About this clone itself: The CDR3 end lies 3 residues beyond the end of the read and is filled in from the germline J gene. This chain uses TRBV10-1 with TRBJ2-7, with D perhaps matching TRBD2 (7 bases). The ends were cut back, 0 bases at V and 3 bases at J, with 12 bases in the middle. CDR3 length equals 15 residues. Looked up from germline, CDR1 is WNHNN and CDR2 is SYGVQD (reference sequence). CDR3 DNA, as far as it was read: TGCGCCAGCAGTGAGTCGGGCGGGGGCAACTACGAG. Translated: CASSESGGGNYE. In full, the CDR3 is CASSESGGGNYEQYF.

Of note for this clone: The read ends 3 residues early relative to the CDR3; the germline J gene fills the gap. The chain uses TRBV7-2 and TRBJ1-6; D call uncertain. Germline V gene data show CDR1 as SGHTA and CDR2 as FQGNSA. The CDR3 extends over 11 amino acids. CDR3 protein: CASSLKYALHF. The sequenced CDR3 bases are TGTGCCAGCAGCTTAAAATATGCC.

In the case of this clone: The read halts 3 residues ahead of the CDR3 end, with the missing end drawn from the germline J gene. This rearrangement joins TRBV30 to TRBJ2-3, with 8 bases matching TRBD2. The V gene's germline CDR1 is GTSNPN and CDR2 SVGIG (reference sequence). The V segment lost 4 bases and the J segment 0 bases; nucleotides outside the gene matches: 9. CDR3 length: 16 residues. This chain's CDR3 is CAWKPLASGSTDTQYF. The sequenced CDR3 bases are TGTGCCTGGAAACCCCTAGCTAGCGGGAGCACAGATACG.

Details on this clone: The observed sequence ends 3 residues before the CDR3 terminus, with the missing tail filled in from the germline J gene. This rearrangement joins TRBV16 to TRBJ2-2; tentatively, D is TRBD2 (6 bases). The V gene's germline CDR1 is KGHSY and CDR2 FQNENV. Between the trimmed V and J ends, which lost 4 bases and 3 bases, there was a span of 6 bases. This CDR3 spans 13 amino acids. Incomplete CDR3 DNA: TGTGCCAGCAGCCGGAGGGACACCGGGGAG. This codes for CASSRRDTGE. The whole CDR3 region reads CASSRRDTGELFF.

CDR3 DNA, as far as it was read: TGTGCCAGCAGTGCCGCAGGAGGCCCCAACACTGAA. Protein sequence: CASSAAGGPNTE. The full CDR3 protein reads CASSAAGGPNTEAFF. V is TRBV2 and J is TRBJ1-1, with D hard to call. The CDR3 end is not reached by the read, which stops 3 residues before it; the germline J gene fills it in. CDR1 is SNHLY, CDR2 FYNNEI, per germline. The length of the CDR3 is 15 residues. V lost 4 bases, J lost 2 bases, and 14 bases lay in between. The whole variable domain, filled in from reference TRBV2 and TRBJ1-1, reads EPEVTQTPSHQVTQMGQEVILRCVPISNHLYFYWYRQILGQKVEFLVSFYNNEISEKSEIFDDQFSVERPDGSNFTLKIRSTKLEDSAMYFCASSAAGGPNTEAFFGQGTRLTVV.

On this clone itself: The read finishes 3 residues shy of the CDR3 end, and the germline J gene is used to complete it. The J gene is TRBJ2-2, the V gene TRBV7-9, with D possibly matching TRBD2 (6 bases). Germline loops: CDR1 SEHNR, CDR2 FQNEAQ (reference sequence). The CDR3 is 13 amino acids. The sequenced part of the CDR3 DNA is TGTGCCAGCAGCGGCTGGACTAATTCACCG. It is translated as CASSGWTNSP. The full CDR3 reads CASSGWTNSPLFF.

Comment on this clone: The CDR3 extends 3 residues past the end of the read, so its final part is completed from the germline J gene. The chain couples TRBV12-3 or TRBV12-4 to TRBJ2-3, with 10 bases identical to TRBD2. The CDR3 is 16 residues long. J gave up 1 base and V 3 bases, and 4 bases lay outside the gene matches. The sequenced CDR3 bases are TGTGCCAGCAGTTTCAGTAGCGGGAGGCGCACAGATACG. This gives the protein CASSFSSGRRTDT. The CDR3 in full is CASSFSSGRRTDTQYF.

In the case of this clone: The read gets to within 3 residues of the CDR3 end, and the germline J gene fills in the rest. V usage is TRBV12-5 and J usage is TRBJ2-5; D not resolved. Germline V gene lookup returns CDR1 LGHNT and CDR2 FRNRAP. CDR3 size: 12 residues. The CDR3 sequence: CASGLNEATQYF. CDR3 bases read: TGTGCTAGTGGTTTAAATGAAGCAACC.

Comments on this clone: The read halts 3 residues ahead of the CDR3 end, with the missing end drawn from the germline J gene. The chain joins TRBV5-4 to TRBJ2-1; D is unclear. This CDR3 contains 14 residues. The germline V and J ends were trimmed by 0 bases and 2 bases, with 6 bases remaining between them. The germline gives CDR1 SGHNT, CDR2 YYREEE (reference sequence). CDR3 sequence: CASSLVRTYNEQFF. CDR3 bases read: TGTGCCAGCAGCTTGGTGCGAACCTACAATGAG.